Listed here are 16 T cell receptor beta chains from one sample, sequenced in a study of cytomegalovirus exposure and HLA in healthy donors. In the PCR, 60 Vbeta and 13 Jbeta primers were used. The repertoire was sequenced with immunoSEQ multiplex PCR; TCRdb's copy has only in-frame clones and lacks some. This sample has 130,000 to 150,000 clones, with over 70% found just once. Sequencing was done on a sample of PBMCs. These receptors came from a man in his thirties or forties in good health and CMV-seropositive.

This sequence joins TRBV11-2 and TRBJ2-7; no definite D call. The germline gives CDR1 SGHAT, CDR2 FQNNGV. The V end lost 3 bases, the J end lost 6 bases, and 12 bases lay between the germline ends. This CDR3 is 13 amino acids long. The CDR3 nucleotides read TGTGCCAGCAGCTTCCTCTACAGAGCCGAGCAGTACTTC. Translated: CASSFLYRAEQYF.

V usage is TRBV6-4 and J usage is TRBJ2-1, with TRBD2 identical over 7 bases. The CDR3 loop spans 15 amino acids. V was pared by 2 bases and J by 4 bases, with 5 bases of the junction left unmatched. Per the germline V gene, CDR1 is MRHNA and CDR2 is SNTAGT. The CDR3: CASSDGEGGYNEQFF. CDR3 DNA: TGTGCCAGCAGTGACGGGGAGGGAGGATACAATGAGCAGTTCTTC.

CDR3 region: CASSPPGQTYEQYF. CDR3 nucleotides: TGTGCCAGCAGCCCTCCGGGACAGACCTACGAGCAGTACTTC. The chain recombines TRBV28 with TRBJ2-7; 7 bases align to TRBD1. CDR3 length: 14 residues. Trimming took 6 bases from V and 2 from J; bases not matched to a gene: 7. Germline V CDR1 and CDR2: MDHEN, SYDVKM.

The chain employs TRBV11-2 and TRBJ2-7; 11 nucleotides line up with TRBD1. This CDR3 is 17 amino acids long. Germline CDR1 reads SGHAT; CDR2 reads FQNNGV. V dropped 5 bases and J dropped 0; count of bases not matched to a gene: 9. The CDR3 loop is CASSLGTGGTSSYEQYF. Written as DNA, the CDR3 is TGTGCCAGCAGCCTTGGGACAGGGGGAACAAGCTCCTACGAGCAGTACTTC.

The genes are TRBV28 and TRBJ2-3, with 8 bases aligning to TRBD2. CDR1 and CDR2 (germline): MDHEN, SYDVKM. CDR3 size: 16 residues. The V gene end was trimmed by 3 bases and the J gene end by 0 bases; junction bases not matched to a gene: 5. CDR3 region: CASSFTAGGSTDTQYF. The DNA for the CDR3 is TGTGCCAGCAGTTTTACCGCGGGAGGCAGCACAGATACGCAGTATTTT.

This rearrangement joins TRBV5-5 to TRBJ2-7; 10 bases match TRBD2. Germline lookup yields CDR1 SGHKS and CDR2 YYEKEE (reference sequence). This CDR3 spans 14 amino acids. The junction had 11 bases not matched to a gene; V was cut back by 4 bases and J by 10 bases. CDR3 region: CASSPQLLAGGQYF. CDR3 in DNA: TGTGCCAGCAGCCCCCAGTTATTAGCGGGAGGCCAGTACTTC.

This chain links TRBV7-9 with TRBJ2-1, with D uncertain. Looked up from germline, CDR1 is SEHNR and CDR2 is FQNEAQ (reference sequence). V lost 2 bases and J 8 bases, leaving 4 bases between the germline ends. The CDR3 spans 11 residues. The CDR3 DNA is TGTGCCAGCAGCTTAATCGATGAGCAGTTCTTC. Its protein product is CASSLIDEQFF. The variable domain in full, completed from reference TRBV7-9 and TRBJ2-1, reads DTGVSQNPRHKITKRGQNVTFRCDPISEHNRLYWYRQTLGQGPEFLTYFQNEAQLEKSRLLSDRFSAERPKGSFSTLEIQRTEQGDSAMYLCASSLIDEQFFGPGTRLTVL.

This clone was observed a few times. In DNA form, the CDR3 reads TGTGCCAGTAGGGGGGGGAACACTGAAGCTTTCTTT. Translation: CASRGGNTEAFF. The rearrangement joins TRBV25-1 to TRBJ1-1, with a weak D call TRBD1 (6 bases). V shed 9 bases and J shed 1 base, with 9 bases lying between them. Germline V gives CDR1 MGHDK, CDR2 SYGVNS. This CDR3 contains 12 residues.

The V gene is TRBV11-2, the J gene TRBJ1-5; 7 nucleotides align to TRBD1. This CDR3 is 15 amino acids long. J was trimmed by 0 bases and V by 5 bases; bases with no gene match: 4. Per the germline V gene, CDR1 is SGHAT and CDR2 is FQNNGV. CDR3: CASSAQGNSNQPQHF. For the CDR3, the DNA is TGTGCCAGCAGCGCACAGGGGAATAGCAATCAGCCCCAGCATTTT.

This chain connects TRBV9 to TRBJ1-1, with TRBD1 matching over 8 bases. The V gene's germline CDR1 is SGDLS and CDR2 YYNGEE. The CDR3 sequence is 13 residues long. V trimming: 1 base; J trimming: 8 bases; junction bases outside the gene matches: 4. The CDR3 region is CASSVLSGGEAFF. CDR3 nucleotide sequence: TGTGCCAGCAGCGTACTCTCAGGGGGCGAAGCTTTCTTT. Complete variable domain (other parts from reference TRBV9 and TRBJ1-1): DSGVTQTPKHLITATGQRVTLRCSPRSGDLSVYWYQQSLDQGLQFLIQYYNGEERAKGNILERFSAQQFPDLHSELNLSSLELGDSALYFCASSVLSGGEAFFGQGTRLTVV.

The chain joins TRBV7-9 to TRBJ1-4; TRBD1 is a possible D gene (6 bases). Germline V lookup: CDR1 SEHNR, CDR2 FQNEAQ (reference sequence). With 7 bases removed from V and 3 bases from J, the gap between germline ends came to 15 bases. This CDR3 comprises 15 residues. The CDR3 DNA sequence: TGTGCCAGCACCCCCGGGGGGGCACCTAATGAAAAACTGTTTTTT. It specifies CASTPGGAPNEKLFF.

This chain links TRBV28 with TRBJ2-7; 12 positions match TRBD1. The CDR3 runs to 15 residues. Germline V gene lookup returns CDR1 MDHEN and CDR2 SYDVKM. The J segment lost 5 bases and the V segment lost 5 bases, leaving 7 bases of the junction unmatched. DNA for the CDR3: TGTGCCAGCAGTATCCTGGGGACAGGGGGCGACGAGCAGTACTTC. Translation gives CASSILGTGGDEQYF.

V is TRBV11-2 and J is TRBJ2-5; D perhaps matches TRBD2 (5 bases). There are 15 residues in the CDR3. CDR1 and CDR2 (germline): SGHAT, FQNNGV. Trimming left V 5 bases short and J 5 bases short, with 18 bases between. This chain's CDR3 is CASSPELVPGETQYF. As DNA, the CDR3 is TGTGCCAGCAGCCCAGAACTAGTCCCGGGGGAGACCCAGTACTTC.

This chain joins TRBV4-3 and TRBJ1-1; maybe TRBD1 (5 bases). The length of the CDR3 is 15 residues. Germline V CDR1 and CDR2: LGHNA, YSLEER. Deletions cut 0 bases from V and 1 base from J, with 9 bases between. As DNA, the CDR3 is TGCGCCAGCAGCCAAGAATGGGGGGGGAACACTGAAGCTTTCTTT. This gives the protein CASSQEWGGNTEAFF.

This chain joins TRBV28 and TRBJ2-5; 8 bases agree with TRBD1. TRBJ2-7 matches the DNA end more closely, so the J call is doubtful. The CDR3 length is 14 residues. Germline V gives CDR1 MDHEN, CDR2 SYDVKM. This CDR3 reads CASTRLQGAYEQYF. The CDR3 DNA is TGTGCCAGCACTCGGTTACAGGGGGCCTACGAGCAGTACTTC.

This chain links TRBV6-4 with TRBJ2-3; no definite D call. V was trimmed by 4 bases and J by 1 base, leaving 12 bases between them. In germline, CDR1 is MRHNA, CDR2 SNTAGT. CDR3 length: 15 residues. Here the CDR3 DNA reads TGTGCCAGCAGTGCCTATCTGGCGGGCACAGATACGCAGTATTTT. Translating gives CASSAYLAGTDTQYF.